Listed here is a single TCR beta chain. TCRdb re-analyzed the 5' RACE reads; it lists each CDR3 protein once, without DNA. The sample's table shows approximately 340,000 distinct CDR3 sequences. This sample stems from a study of monozygotic twins with inflammatory bowel disease. There are 13 residues in the CDR3. CDR1 is SGHRS, CDR2 YFSETQ, per germline. This clonotype was obtained from a human donor with ulcerative colitis or Crohn's disease, or a healthy co-twin of an affected twin (not recorded which). This chain uses TRBV5-1 with TRBJ2-1. Sequences were obtained from blood. This chain's CDR3 is CASSLLGGNEQFF.